The rows below give T cell receptor beta chains drawn from one sample of a study of cytomegalovirus exposure and HLA in healthy donors. Libraries were prepared by immunoSEQ multiplex PCR; TCRdb keeps only in-frame clonotypes and omits some of them. The sample contains approximately 160,000 clones, roughly two thirds of which appear only once. The sample taken for sequencing was PBMCs. The receptor source for this set is a woman aged 40 to 55 in good health and CMV-seropositive. Each CDR3 is given with its conserved first and last residue. Each record gives: clone size, D gene, V gene, J gene, CDR3 DNA, CDR3 protein. D genes are given only for firm matches. Where a row states a size, it is once, few, many or the class of an expanded clone; other rows omit it.

-	-	TRBV6-5	TRBJ2-3	TGTGCCAGCAGTTACTCGACAGGCACAGATACGCAGTATTTT	CASSYSTGTDTQYF
-	-	TRBV4-1	TRBJ2-7	TGCGCCAGCAGCCTTGACAGGCCCTACGAGCAGTACTTC	CASSLDRPYEQYF
-	-	TRBV19	TRBJ1-2	TGTGCCAGTAGTATACAAGCAGGGTCGAATGGCTACACCTTC	CASSIQAGSNGYTF
-	TRBD1	TRBV28	TRBJ2-5	TGTGCCAGCAGTATACCGACAGGGGCCCGGGAGACCCAGTACTTC	CASSIPTGARETQYF
-	TRBD1	TRBV19	TRBJ1-5	TGTGCCAGTAGAGAACAGGGGGCAGGCAATCAGCCCCAGCATTTT	CASREQGAGNQPQHF
-	TRBD1	TRBV19	TRBJ1-5	TGTGCCAGTAGTGAGGGACAGGCACAGCCCCAGCATTTT	CASSEGQAQPQHF
-	TRBD2	TRBV5-1	TRBJ2-1	TGCGCCAGCAGCTTGGGACTAGCGGGAGAGCAGTTCTTC	CASSLGLAGEQFF
few	TRBD1	TRBV6-1	TRBJ1-2	TGTGCCAGCAGTGACCCGACAGGGGGCTATGGCTACACCTTC	CASSDPTGGYGYTF
-	TRBD2	TRBV19	TRBJ2-7	TGTGCCAGTAGCAATCCGAAGACTAGCGGGAGGGGCTACGAGCAGTACTTC	CASSNPKTSGRGYEQYF
-	-	TRBV5-6	TRBJ1-1	TGTGCCAGCAGAAGAAGGACAAGGCTCGGGTACGATGAAGCTTTCTTT	CASRRRTRLGYDEAFF
few	-	TRBV9	TRBJ2-7	TGTGCCAGCAGTACCAGGGGTGAGGTGGTCTACGAGCAGTACTTC	CASSTRGEVVYEQYF
-	TRBD1	TRBV19	TRBJ1-5	TGTGCCAGTAGTATAAGGGCAGGGGGAAGCAATCAGCCCCAGCATTTT	CASSIRAGGSNQPQHF
-	-	TRBV28	TRBJ1-5	TGTGCCAGCAGGCGGGCAGGTCCTTATAGCAATCAGCCCCAGCATTTT	CASRRAGPYSNQPQHF
-	-	TRBV28	TRBJ1-2	TGTGCCAGCACAGCTAACTATGGCTACACCTTC	CASTANYGYTF
few	-	TRBV9	TRBJ1-1	TGTGCCAGCAGCGTAGTTTCGCGGGACACTGAAGCTTTCTTT	CASSVVSRDTEAFF
once	-	TRBV29-1	TRBJ2-7	TGCAGCTGCGGGCCCGACACCTACGAGCAGTACTTC	CSCGPDTYEQYF
-	-	TRBV7-2	TRBJ2-5	TGTGCCAGCAGCTTATCCCGGGACTCCCACCAGTACTTC	CASSLSRDSHQYF
-	-	TRBV5-5	TRBJ2-2	TGTGCCAGCAGCTCCACTAAGGACGGGGAGCTGTTTTTT	CASSSTKDGELFF
-	-	TRBV2	TRBJ2-5	TGTGCCAGCAGGACCACGGGGAGCCTCCAGGAGACCCAGTACTTC	CASRTTGSLQETQYF
-	TRBD1	TRBV4-3	TRBJ2-7	TGCGCCAGCAGCCAGCATAGAGGACAGGGGGCGTACGAGCAGTACTTC	CASSQHRGQGAYEQYF
-	TRBD1	TRBV5-1	TRBJ1-1	TGCGCCAGCAGCATCGGTACAGGGGTAAAGGAGAACACTGAAGCTTTCTTT	CASSIGTGVKENTEAFF
-	-	TRBV5-1	TRBJ2-3	TGCGCCAGCACCTCAGATGGTACGCAGTATTTT	CASTSDGTQYF
few	-	TRBV6-1	TRBJ1-5	TGTGCCAGCAGCCCTTCAAGAGCCTATCAGCCCCAGCATTTT	CASSPSRAYQPQHF
-	-	TRBV15	TRBJ2-5	TGTGCCACCAGCAGAGAGGGGGGGGCGAGTGAGACCCAGTACTTC	CATSREGGASETQYF
-	TRBD1	TRBV6-5	TRBJ1-1	TGTGCCAGCGTAGAGGGACAGGGATTGAACACTGAAGCTTTCTTT	CASVEGQGLNTEAFF
-	TRBD1	TRBV6-6	TRBJ2-2	TGTGCCAGCAGTTCCTTCAGACAGGGGGCTACCGGGGAGCTGTTTTTT	CASSSFRQGATGELFF
-	TRBD2	TRBV5-4	TRBJ2-1	TGTGCCAGCAGCACCGGGACTAGCGGGGTGGTCGATGAGCAGTTCTTC	CASSTGTSGVVDEQFF
-	-	TRBV25-1	TRBJ2-7	TGTGCCAGCAGTGAGCCAACTAGTTCCTACGAGCAGTACTTC	CASSEPTSSYEQYF
few	-	TRBV27	TRBJ1-1	TGTGCCAGCAGTTTATCGTGGGGACAGAACACTGAAGCTTTCTTT	CASSLSWGQNTEAFF
few	-	TRBV5-8	TRBJ2-7	TGTGCCAGCAGACTCCGCGGGGCCTACGAGCAGTACTTC	CASRLRGAYEQYF
-	-	TRBV7-2	TRBJ1-1	TGTGCCAGCGCCCCAGATTTTGGAGGTGAAGCTTTCTTT	CASAPDFGGEAFF
few	-	TRBV28	TRBJ1-1	TGTGCCAGCAGTTCCCCAGGCTTGAACACTGAAGCTTTCTTT	CASSSPGLNTEAFF
-	-	TRBV7-8	TRBJ1-1	TGTGCCAGCAGCTTAGCAGGGGTGAACACTGAAGCTTTCTTT	CASSLAGVNTEAFF
-	TRBD1	TRBV2	TRBJ2-7	TGTGCCAGCAGGCAAGGACAGGGGTACACCTACGAGCAGTACTTC	CASRQGQGYTYEQYF
-	TRBD1	TRBV7-8	TRBJ2-5	TGTGCCAGCAGCTTAGGGGACAGGCGCGTCGAGAGCCAAGAGACCCAGTACTTC	CASSLGDRRVESQETQYF
few	TRBD1	TRBV11-2	TRBJ2-1	TGTGCCAGCAGCCTCTACAGGGGTGAGCAGTTCTTC	CASSLYRGEQFF
few	TRBD1	TRBV5-4	TRBJ2-7	TGTGCCAGCAGCTTATGGGACAGCTCCTACGAGCAGTACTTC	CASSLWDSSYEQYF